This passage covers 30 T cell receptor beta chains from one sample sequenced in a study of regulatory T cells in long-lasting Graves disease. The TCR beta library used iRepertoire HTBI primers with Arm-PCR amplification of CDR3. TCRdb used MiXCR to reprocess the multiplex PCR reads, holding one entry per CDR3 protein. Of 310,000 or so distinct CDR3 sequences in the sample, 15% to 20% were seen once. Time point: persistent/refractory GD, antithyroid drugs over 5 years with positive TRAb. Generation of the TCR library employed RNA extracted from PBMCs. This sample comprised peripheral blood mononuclear cells (PBMCs), obtained when the disease was refractory, from a patient treated with antithyroid drugs. The receptors here all came from a female donor with Graves disease.

This sequence joins TRBV10-3 and TRBJ1-1; tentatively, D is TRBD1 (5 bases). This CDR3 region has 16 residues. Per germline, CDR1 ENHRY and CDR2 SYGVKD. V was trimmed by 0 bases and J by 5 bases, leaving 16 bases between them. The CDR3 nucleotides read TGTGCCATCAGTGAGTCAACGGGGCCCGCAAGGACTGAAGCTTTCTTT. Its translation: CAISESTGPARTEAFF.

This chain connects TRBV6-1 to TRBJ2-7, with 7 bases fitting TRBD2. J lost 3 bases, V lost 5 bases, and 13 bases had no gene match. Germline V CDR1 and CDR2: MNHNS, SASEGT. CDR3 length equals 16 residues. This CDR3 reads CASSRLGASGHYEQYF. The CDR3 coding sequence is TGTGCCAGCAGTCGACTTGGGGCTAGCGGTCACTACGAGCAGTACTTC.

This clonotype was detected a few times. This chain joins TRBV20-1 and TRBJ2-6, with 9 nucleotides matching TRBD1. The CDR3 length is 15 residues. The J segment lost 4 bases and the V segment lost 6 bases, leaving 7 bases of the junction unmatched. CDR1 and CDR2 (germline): DFQATT, SNEGSKA (reference sequence). The CDR3, as DNA: TGCAGTGCAACAGACAGGGGGGAGGGGGCCAACGTCCTGACTTTC. This codes for CSATDRGEGANVLTF.

The chain links TRBV13 to TRBJ1-1; tentative D call: TRBD1 (5 bases). Germline CDR1 PRHDT, CDR2 FYEKMQ (reference sequence). V lost 5 bases and J 4 bases, leaving 14 bases between the germline ends. This CDR3 has 14 residues. CDR3 residues: CASSGLTVGTEAFF. In nucleotides, the CDR3 is TGTGCCAGCAGCGGGCTGACAGTGGGCACTGAAGCTTTCTTT.

This clonotype has a single count. The V call is TRBV19, the J call TRBJ1-1; perhaps TRBD1 as D (5 bases). The CDR3 sequence is 15 residues long. Between the trimmed V and J ends, which lost 6 bases and 5 bases, there was a span of 19 bases. Germline V gene lookup returns CDR1 LNHDA and CDR2 SQIVND (reference sequence). The CDR3 DNA reads TGTGCCAGTAGCTCCATGGGTCAGGGATATACTGAAGCTTTCTTT. This codes for CASSSMGQGYTEAFF.

This clonotype was observed at least ten times. This chain connects TRBV12-3 or TRBV12-4 to TRBJ2-7; no definite D call. V was trimmed by 8 bases and J by 3 bases, leaving 8 bases between them. The CDR3 spans 11 residues. The CDR3 bases are TGTGCCAGCGGGGATTTCTACGAGCAGTACTTC. Amino acids: CASGDFYEQYF.

This clonotype was recorded a few times. The CDR3: CASSLGQGTEKLFF. In nucleotides, the CDR3 is TGTGCCAGCAGCCTCGGACAGGGAACTGAAAAACTGTTTTTT. The chain recombines TRBV3-1 with TRBJ1-4; 8 bases map to TRBD1. V was pared by 4 bases and J by 7 bases, with 5 bases of the junction left unmatched. The CDR3 runs 14 residues. Germline V lookup: CDR1 LGHDT, CDR2 YNNKEL (reference sequence).

This clonotype was counted a few times. The genes are TRBV20-1 and TRBJ2-7, with D possibly TRBD2 on 5 matching bases. The CDR3 has 15 amino acids. The germline V gene encodes CDR1 DFQATT and CDR2 SNEGSKA (reference sequence). The V end lost 0 bases, the J end lost 6 bases, and 18 bases lay between the germline ends. CDR3 DNA: TGCAGTGCTAGAGATCTCGGAGGACGGCTGTTCGAGCAGTACTTC. This sequence encodes CSARDLGGRLFEQYF.

This clonotype was observed many times. This chain uses TRBV12-3 or TRBV12-4 with TRBJ2-7; D remains unclear. This CDR3 is built from 12 residues. V lost 5 bases to trimming and J lost 7 bases, with 12 bases between them. Written as DNA, the CDR3 is TGTGCCAGCAGTCCCGGACGTGAAGAGCAGTACTTC. Protein: CASSPGREEQYF.

This clonotype occurred a few times. CDR3 region: CASSQDRIHTQETQYF. In DNA, the CDR3 is TGTGCCAGCAGCCAAGACAGAATACACACCCAAGAGACCCAGTACTTC. This chain links TRBV14 with TRBJ2-5; no clear D. Germline CDR1 is SGHDN and CDR2 is FVKESK. The CDR3 runs 16 residues. V was cut by 0 bases and J by 1 base, with 12 bases left in between.

The rearrangement links TRBV7-9 to TRBJ2-7; D gene unclear. Between the trimmed V and J ends, which lost 7 bases and 0 bases, there was a span of 13 bases. CDR1 and CDR2 from the germline V gene are SEHNR and FQNEAQ (reference sequence). This CDR3 is 14 amino acids long. CDR3 bases: TGTGCCAGCACCGAGGCCAGTAGCTCCTACGAGCAGTACTTC. This sequence encodes CASTEASSSYEQYF.

This clonotype has only a few counts. V gene TRBV20-1 combines with J gene TRBJ2-5, with a tentative D call TRBD2 (7 bases). V lost 0 bases to trimming and J lost 2 bases, with 16 bases between them. The CDR3 totals 16 residues. CDR1 and CDR2 from the germline V gene are DFQATT and SNEGSKA (reference sequence). The CDR3 here is CSARDLGGGPQETQYF. In nucleotides, the CDR3 is TGCAGTGCTAGAGATCTTGGGGGGGGCCCTCAAGAGACCCAGTACTTC.

There are many counts of this clonotype. One end of the junction varies from germline; a read error may be responsible. The rearrangement joins TRBV20-1 to TRBJ2-5; D unresolved. The germline V gene encodes CDR1 DFQATT and CDR2 SNEGSKA (reference sequence). This CDR3 has 12 residues. CDR3 sequence reads: CSARRRTESQYF. CDR3 DNA sequence: TGCAGTGCTAGACGTAGGACGGAGAGCCAGTACTTC.

This clonotype was seen ten or more times. The chain couples TRBV2 to TRBJ1-1, with D possibly TRBD1 on 6 matching bases. Germline values: CDR1 SNHLY, CDR2 FYNNEI. The V end was cut by 9 bases, the J end by 5 bases, with 10 bases between. This CDR3 contains 11 residues. The CDR3 DNA sequence: TGTGCCAGTAGCGGACAGACTGAAGCTTTCTTT. This translates into CASSGQTEAFF.

A few counts support this clonotype. The chain couples TRBV7-2 to TRBJ1-6; no definite D call. Looked up from germline, CDR1 is SGHTA and CDR2 is FQGNSA. The germline V and J ends were trimmed by 5 bases and 0 bases, with 11 bases remaining between them. The CDR3 has 16 residues. CDR3 amino acids: CASSVGPSSYNSPLHF. CDR3 in DNA: TGTGCCAGCAGCGTCGGCCCTAGCTCCTATAATTCACCCCTCCACTTT.

This clonotype was seen only a few times. The chain links TRBV20-1 to TRBJ1-6; the D gene is possibly TRBD1 (6 bases). Germline V gives CDR1 DFQATT, CDR2 SNEGSKA (reference sequence). The germline V and J ends were trimmed by 3 bases and 0 bases, with 12 bases remaining between them. This CDR3 region has 16 residues. The CDR3: CSARAQGNSYNSPLHF. For the CDR3, the DNA is TGCAGTGCTAGGGCTCAGGGGAACTCCTATAATTCACCCCTCCACTTT.

The V gene is TRBV28, the J gene TRBJ2-3, with D tentatively TRBD2 (5 bases). The germline V gene encodes CDR1 MDHEN and CDR2 SYDVKM. The CDR3 is made up of 15 amino acids. Trimming took 6 bases from V and 4 from J, leaving 17 bases between them. For the CDR3, the DNA is TGTGCCAGCAGGGAAACTAGTCCCGCACCAGATACGCAGTATTTT. Residues: CASRETSPAPDTQYF.

J is TRBJ2-4 and V is TRBV11-2, with no clear D. V was shortened by 1 base and J by 5 bases, with 6 bases between the two germline ends. Germline V gives CDR1 SGHAT, CDR2 FQNNGV. This CDR3 has 13 amino acids. CDR3 coding DNA: TGTGCCAGCAGCTTAGCCATGGAAAACATTCAGTACTTC. This encodes CASSLAMENIQYF.

There are many counts of this clonotype. The V gene is TRBV2, the J gene TRBJ1-1; 7 bases are a match to TRBD1. CDR3 length equals 15 residues. The junction had 7 bases not matched to a gene; V was cut back by 6 bases and J by 0 bases. CDR1 is SNHLY, CDR2 FYNNEI, per germline. Here the CDR3 DNA reads TGTGCCAGCAGCCTGACAGGGCTCCTGAACACTGAAGCTTTCTTT. This gives the protein CASSLTGLLNTEAFF.

This clonotype was counted at least ten times. The chain has TRBV2 and TRBJ1-5; maybe TRBD1 (5 bases). Germline V lookup: CDR1 SNHLY, CDR2 FYNNEI. Trimming shortened V by 2 bases and J by 7 bases, and 9 bases separated the two germline ends. The CDR3 contains 13 residues. CDR3 sequence (DNA): TGTGCCAGCAGTGAAAGGGGCAGGCAGCCCCAGCATTTT. Residues: CASSERGRQPQHF.

As concerns this clonotype: A much larger clone is a single base away; this may be a read error. As DNA, the CDR3 is TGTGTCAGCAGTAGCGCAACTAATGAAAAACTGTTTTTT. It encodes CVSSSATNEKLFF. The chain recombines TRBV6-2 or TRBV6-3 with TRBJ1-4; no firm D call. Germline assignment: CDR1 MNHEY and CDR2 SVGEGT. The CDR3 consists of 13 residues.

This clonotype was observed many times. This chain links TRBV12-3 or TRBV12-4 with TRBJ2-7; 9 bases match TRBD2. V lost 1 base and J lost 5; bases outside the gene matches: 3. This CDR3 has 14 amino acids. CDR3 loop: CASSLGSGSNEQYF. CDR3 coding DNA: TGTGCCAGCAGTTTAGGTAGCGGGAGTAACGAGCAGTACTTC.

The table lists this clonotype with a count of one. This chain links TRBV7-9 with TRBJ1-1; D remains ambiguous. The ends were cut back, 5 bases at V and 0 bases at J, with 13 bases in the middle. This CDR3 has 15 residues. Germline-derived CDR1 and CDR2 are SEHNR and FQNEAQ (reference sequence). The CDR3 region is CASSTRTALNTEAFF. The CDR3 region has the DNA TGTGCCAGCAGCACGCGCACCGCCTTGAACACTGAAGCTTTCTTT.

This clonotype was found many times. V is TRBV27 and J is TRBJ1-5; D remains unclear. With 5 bases removed from V and 3 bases from J, the gap between germline ends came to 8 bases. This CDR3 comprises 13 residues. Per germline, CDR1 MNHEY and CDR2 SMNVEV (reference sequence). The CDR3 here is CASSRRPNQPQHF. CDR3 DNA: TGTGCCAGCAGTCGACGCCCCAATCAGCCCCAGCATTTT.

V usage is TRBV18 and J usage is TRBJ2-6, with 9 positions matching TRBD1. The CDR3 consists of 17 residues. Per germline, CDR1 KGHSH and CDR2 LQKENI. The junction had 4 bases not matched to a gene; V was cut back by 4 bases and J by 0 bases. CDR3 bases: TGTGCCAGCTCACGGACAGGGGAATTCTCTGGGGCCAACGTCCTGACTTTC. This sequence encodes CASSRTGEFSGANVLTF.

In its sample, this clonotype was seen a few times. The chain carries TRBV19 and TRBJ2-5; TRBD1 aligns across 9 bases. Trimming cost V 4 bases and J 5 bases; bases outside gene matches: 8. The CDR3 runs 15 residues. Germline V gives CDR1 LNHDA, CDR2 SQIVND (reference sequence). This chain's CDR3 is CASSTHTGGRETQYF. As DNA, the CDR3 is TGTGCCAGTAGTACACATACAGGGGGCCGGGAGACCCAGTACTTC.

There are many counts of this clonotype. This chain uses TRBV7-2 with TRBJ2-7; D remains ambiguous. CDR3 size: 13 residues. V was trimmed by 1 base and J by 2 bases, leaving 6 bases between them. The germline gives CDR1 SGHTA, CDR2 FQGNSA. The CDR3 DNA reads TGTGCCAGCAGCTTAGTGGCTACCTACGAGCAGTACTTC. As protein: CASSLVATYEQYF.

This clonotype was seen many times. The chain carries TRBV5-6 and TRBJ2-2, with no clear D. CDR1 and CDR2 (germline): SGHDT, YYEEEE. Trimming removed 0 bases from V and 4 bases from J, with 16 bases in between. The CDR3 is 17 residues long. The CDR3 DNA sequence: TGTGCCAGCAGCTTGGCCGGAGTCGACCCGGGCACCGGGGAGCTGTTTTTT. Translated, it gives CASSLAGVDPGTGELFF.

V and J are TRBV5-7 and TRBJ2-2, with a weak D call TRBD2 (5 bases). TRBV5-7 is an ORF for which the function is uncertain. V lost 4 bases to trimming and J lost 5 bases, with 24 bases between them. This CDR3 has 18 amino acids. The CDR3 bases are TGTGCCAGCAGCCCCGTTTGTATCTGGGAAGGAGGAACCGGGGAGCTGTTTTTT. It is translated as CASSPVCIWEGGTGELFF.

This sequence joins TRBV7-3 and TRBJ1-4; D is undetermined. Germline CDR1 is SGHTA and CDR2 is FQGTGA. Trimming left V 5 bases short and J 1 base short, with 14 bases between. This CDR3 has 16 amino acids. CDR3 sequence: CASSGRTGETNEKLFF. DNA of the CDR3: TGTGCCAGCAGCGGTCGGACCGGGGAAACTAATGAAAAACTGTTTTTT.